A single sample is the source of the 14 T cell receptor beta chains below, sequenced in a study of preoperative IRX-2 immunotherapy in early breast cancer. This table comes from immunoSEQ multiplex PCR, and its TCRdb copy is limited to in-frame clones, with some not included. The sample contains under 35,000 clones, 70% to 85% of which appear only once. As for treatment: preoperative locoregional IRX-2 cytokine immunotherapy. This specimen was collected from a patient treated with IRX-2 immunotherapy. These TCRs come from a human donor with breast cancer.

The chain employs TRBV6-8 and TRBJ1-1; 11 nucleotides agree with TRBD1. V shed 6 bases and J 0 bases; nucleotides not matched to a gene: 9. Per the germline V gene, CDR1 is MNHGY and CDR2 is SAAAGT. The CDR3 runs 17 residues. DNA of the CDR3: TGTGCCAGCAGCAAGGGACAGGGGGTCCTATTGAACACTGAAGCTTTCTTT. Translated: CASSKGQGVLLNTEAFF.

The chain couples TRBV18 to TRBJ2-7, with a weak D call TRBD1 (6 bases). The CDR3 sequence is 13 residues long. Per germline, CDR1 KGHSH and CDR2 LQKENI. V lost 3 bases and J 4 bases, leaving 10 bases between the germline ends. CDR3 sequence: CASSPDRRYEQYF. The CDR3 nucleotides are TGTGCCAGCTCACCCGACAGGAGGTACGAGCAGTACTTC.

The chain links TRBV5-1 to TRBJ2-5; 7 nucleotides agree with TRBD2. Germline V gives CDR1 SGHRS, CDR2 YFSETQ. V lost 0 bases to trimming and J lost 5 bases; unmatched junction nucleotides: 4. This CDR3 has 14 amino acids. The CDR3 DNA reads TGCGCCAGCAGCTTGGCGGACGGGAGGGAGACCCAGTACTTC. This gives the protein CASSLADGRETQYF. Variable domain in full (rest from reference TRBV5-1 and TRBJ2-5): KAGVTQTPRYLIKTRGQQVTLSCSPISGHRSVSWYQQTPGQGLQFLFEYFSETQRNKGNFPGRFSGRQFSNSRSEMNVSTLELGDSALYLCASSLADGRETQYFGPGTRLLVL.

CDR3: CASSRGTDTGELFF. DNA for the CDR3: TGCGCCAGCAGCAGGGGGACGGACACCGGGGAGCTGTTTTTT. The V gene is TRBV5-1, the J gene TRBJ2-2, with a weak D call TRBD1 (6 bases). The CDR3 covers 14 residues. CDR1 and CDR2 (germline): SGHRS, YFSETQ. V dropped 4 bases and J dropped 3 bases, with 10 bases sitting between them.

The rearrangement joins TRBV6-8 to TRBJ1-2, with D tentatively TRBD1 (6 bases). Between the trimmed V and J ends, which lost 5 bases and 8 bases, there was a span of 15 bases. This CDR3 region has 13 residues. The germline gives CDR1 MNHGY, CDR2 SAAAGT. The CDR3 DNA is TGTGCCAGCAGTCAACAGGGACATGGGGGCTACACCTTC. This codes for CASSQQGHGGYTF.

This chain links TRBV30 with TRBJ2-3; 14 bases agree with TRBD2. Looked up from germline, CDR1 is GTSNPN and CDR2 is SVGIG (reference sequence). J gave up 5 bases and V 1 base, and 5 bases lay outside the gene matches. CDR3 length: 16 amino acids. Written as DNA, the CDR3 is TGTGCCTGGAGTGAGGGACTAGCGGGGGAGGGAGATACGCAGTATTTT. Protein product: CAWSEGLAGEGDTQYF. The full variable domain, its missing parts supplied by reference TRBV30 and TRBJ2-3, is SQTIHQWPATLVQPVGSPLSLECTVEGTSNPNLYWYRQAAGRGLQLLFYSVGIGQISSEVPQNLSASRPQDRQFILSSKKLLLSDSGFYLCAWSEGLAGEGDTQYFGPGTRLTVL.

This clone showed up just a few times. This chain links TRBV5-1 with TRBJ1-1; D gene ambiguous. The CDR3 consists of 14 residues. The germline V and J ends were trimmed by 3 bases and 2 bases, with 11 bases remaining between them. CDR1 is SGHRS and CDR2 is YFSETQ in the germline V gene. Here the CDR3 DNA reads TGCGCCAGCAGCTCGTTCGGCAGTAACACTGAAGCTTTCTTT. Its protein is CASSSFGSNTEAFF.

In its sample, this clone was seen once. This chain connects TRBV5-1 to TRBJ2-1, with 11 bases aligning to TRBD2. The CDR3 loop spans 17 amino acids. J lost 6 bases, V lost 3 bases, and 11 bases had no gene match. Per germline, CDR1 SGHRS and CDR2 YFSETQ. Here the CDR3 reads CASSSALLAGGINEQFF. CDR3 DNA sequence: TGCGCCAGCAGCTCCGCCCTCCTAGCGGGAGGTATCAATGAGCAGTTCTTC.

This chain joins TRBV28 and TRBJ1-1; no definite D call. Trimming took off 7 bases at V and 3 bases at J, with 21 bases between the two ends. Germline CDR1 is MDHEN and CDR2 is SYDVKM. This CDR3 comprises 16 residues. The chain's CDR3 is CASTLNVWEGYTEAFF. The DNA for the CDR3 is TGTGCCAGCACCCTAAACGTCTGGGAAGGGTACACTGAAGCTTTCTTT.

The gene calls are TRBV6-8 and TRBJ1-1, with D unresolved. Germline V gives CDR1 MNHGY, CDR2 SAAAGT. The CDR3 has 14 amino acids. Trimming took 0 bases from V and 0 from J, leaving 5 bases between them. CDR3 sequence reads: CASSYSDMNTEAFF. CDR3 in DNA: TGTGCCAGCAGTTACTCCGACATGAACACTGAAGCTTTCTTT.

This chain uses TRBV15 with TRBJ2-1, with D uncertain. The germline gives CDR1 LNHNV, CDR2 YYDKDF (reference sequence). V was cut by 3 bases and J by 4 bases, with 16 bases left in between. This CDR3 contains 16 residues. The CDR3 coding sequence is TGTGCCACCAGCAGGGGCGCTGGGGATGGTTACAATGAGCAGTTCTTC. It specifies CATSRGAGDGYNEQFF.

V and J are TRBV19 and TRBJ2-7, with 8 bases that match TRBD1. V shed 3 bases, J shed 0 bases, and the junction held 4 bases outside the gene matches. This CDR3 has 15 amino acids. CDR1 and CDR2 (germline): LNHDA, SQIVND (reference sequence). In DNA form, the CDR3 reads TGTGCCAGTAGTATCGGACAGGGACTCTCCTACGAGCAGTACTTC. This gives the protein CASSIGQGLSYEQYF. The variable domain in full, completed from reference TRBV19 and TRBJ2-7, reads DGGITQSPKYLFRKEGQNVTLSCEQNLNHDAMYWYRQDPGQGLRLIYYSQIVNDFQKGDIAEGYSVSREKKESFPLTVTSAQKNPTAFYLCASSIGQGLSYEQYFGPGTRLTVT.

This clone appeared a few times. The genes are TRBV6-8 and TRBJ2-3, with D perhaps TRBD2 (6 bases). Germline CDR1 is MNHGY and CDR2 is SAAAGT. The CDR3 has 14 amino acids. V was pared by 6 bases and J by 1 base, with 11 bases between. The CDR3 bases are TGTGCCAGCAGGCGGGACGGACGCACAGATACGCAGTATTTT. Amino acids: CASRRDGRTDTQYF.

The gene calls are TRBV28 and TRBJ1-1; D is uncertain. Germline V gene lookup returns CDR1 MDHEN and CDR2 SYDVKM. This CDR3 is built from 14 residues. The V gene lost 10 bases and the J gene lost 4 bases, with 19 bases spanning the gap. In nucleotides, the CDR3 is TGTGCCAACACGATAAGGACGGGGAGCACTGAAGCTTTCTTT. Protein sequence: CANTIRTGSTEAFF.